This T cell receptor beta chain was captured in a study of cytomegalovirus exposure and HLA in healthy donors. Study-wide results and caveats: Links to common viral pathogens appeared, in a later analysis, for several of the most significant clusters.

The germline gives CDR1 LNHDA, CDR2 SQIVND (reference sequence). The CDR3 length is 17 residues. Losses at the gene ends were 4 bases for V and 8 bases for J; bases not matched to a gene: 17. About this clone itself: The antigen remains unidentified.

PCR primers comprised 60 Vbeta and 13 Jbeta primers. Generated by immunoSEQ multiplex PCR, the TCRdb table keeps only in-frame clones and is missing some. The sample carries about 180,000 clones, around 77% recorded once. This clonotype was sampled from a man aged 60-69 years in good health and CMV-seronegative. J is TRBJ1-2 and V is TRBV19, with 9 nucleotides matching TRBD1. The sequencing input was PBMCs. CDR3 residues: CASSTAGQGRRIAGYTF. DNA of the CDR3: TGTGCCAGTAGTACCGCGGGACAGGGTCGACGAATAGCGGGCTACACCTTC.